A selection of T cell receptor beta chains follows, all from one sample in a study of T cell responses to AZD1222 COVID-19 vaccine. The repertoire was sequenced with immunoSEQ multiplex PCR; TCRdb's copy has only in-frame clones and lacks some. Here the sample spans some 150,000 clones, about nine tenths being singletons. The sample was peripheral blood, taken on day 0 of MenACWY control vaccination. These receptors came from an adult in good health. Both conserved end residues are part of each CDR3. A D gene is named only where the DNA matches it firmly. Rows give clone size only sometimes, using once, few, many, or a class for an expanded clone.

v_call: TRBV4-1; d_call: NA; clone_size: NA; j_call: TRBJ2-3; cdr3_aa: CASSQGAPDTQYF; cdr3_nt: TGCGCCAGCAGCCAAGGGGCCCCAGATACGCAGTATTTT
v_call: TRBV11-2; d_call: NA; clone_size: NA; j_call: TRBJ2-2; cdr3_aa: CASSLHPGAGELFF; cdr3_nt: TGTGCCAGCAGCTTACATCCCGGGGCCGGGGAGCTGTTTTTT
v_call: TRBV19; d_call: NA; clone_size: once; j_call: TRBJ1-2; cdr3_aa: CASSFSSYGGYTF; cdr3_nt: TGTGCCAGTAGTTTCTCGTCCTACGGTGGCTACACCTTC
v_call: TRBV19; d_call: NA; clone_size: NA; j_call: TRBJ2-3; cdr3_aa: CASSGDTQYF; cdr3_nt: TGTGCCAGTAGTGGAGATACGCAGTATTTT
v_call: TRBV6-5; d_call: TRBD1; clone_size: NA; j_call: TRBJ1-5; cdr3_aa: CASRDSPNQPQHF; cdr3_nt: TGTGCCAGTCGGGACAGCCCTAATCAGCCCCAGCATTTT
v_call: TRBV5-6; d_call: NA; clone_size: NA; j_call: TRBJ1-5; cdr3_aa: CASSWGGEGSNQPQHF; cdr3_nt: TGTGCCAGCAGCTGGGGTGGGGAGGGTAGCAATCAGCCCCAGCATTTT
v_call: TRBV29-1; d_call: NA; clone_size: NA; j_call: TRBJ1-1; cdr3_aa: CSVEGRMPNTEAFF; cdr3_nt: TGCAGCGTTGAAGGGCGGATGCCGAACACTGAAGCTTTCTTT
v_call: TRBV28; d_call: TRBD1; clone_size: NA; j_call: TRBJ2-7; cdr3_aa: CASRTGVTYEQYF; cdr3_nt: TGTGCCAGCAGGACAGGGGTGACCTACGAGCAGTACTTC
v_call: TRBV2; d_call: NA; clone_size: NA; j_call: TRBJ1-6; cdr3_aa: CASSEGPHRLGSPLHF; cdr3_nt: TGTGCCAGCAGTGAAGGACCCCACAGGTTAGGATCACCCCTCCACTTT
v_call: TRBV4-1; d_call: NA; clone_size: NA; j_call: TRBJ1-1; cdr3_aa: CASSQPGRNTEAFF; cdr3_nt: TGCGCCAGCAGCCAGCCGGGCCGGAACACTGAAGCTTTCTTT
v_call: TRBV10-3; d_call: NA; clone_size: NA; j_call: TRBJ2-7; cdr3_aa: CASGDYEQYF; cdr3_nt: TGTGCCTCCGGGGACTACGAGCAGTACTTC
v_call: TRBV14; d_call: TRBD1; clone_size: NA; j_call: TRBJ1-2; cdr3_aa: CASSQAKATGVGYTF; cdr3_nt: TGTGCCAGCAGCCAAGCCAAAGCCACAGGGGTAGGCTACACCTTC
v_call: TRBV6-6; d_call: NA; clone_size: once; j_call: TRBJ1-2; cdr3_aa: CASSYTGFNYGYTF; cdr3_nt: TGTGCCAGCAGTTACACGGGGTTTAACTATGGCTACACCTTC
v_call: TRBV19; d_call: NA; clone_size: NA; j_call: TRBJ1-2; cdr3_aa: CASSRGASGGYTF; cdr3_nt: TGTGCCAGTAGTCGCGGAGCCAGTGGCGGCTACACCTTC
v_call: TRBV7-9; d_call: NA; clone_size: NA; j_call: TRBJ2-5; cdr3_aa: CASSLRVQETQYF; cdr3_nt: TGTGCCAGCAGCTTACGGGTCCAAGAGACCCAGTACTTC
v_call: TRBV2; d_call: NA; clone_size: NA; j_call: TRBJ1-2; cdr3_aa: CASSERGGVYGYTF; cdr3_nt: TGTGCCAGCAGTGAACGAGGAGGGGTCTATGGCTACACCTTC
v_call: TRBV7-9; d_call: TRBD1; clone_size: NA; j_call: TRBJ2-5; cdr3_aa: CASTGQGLRETQYF; cdr3_nt: TGTGCCAGCACCGGACAGGGTTTGCGGGAGACCCAGTACTTC
v_call: TRBV7-9; d_call: TRBD2; clone_size: NA; j_call: TRBJ2-7; cdr3_aa: CASSLGVPGLARLYEQYF; cdr3_nt: TGTGCCAGCAGCTTAGGGGTCCCGGGACTAGCGCGTCTGTACGAGCAGTACTTC
v_call: TRBV11-2; d_call: NA; clone_size: NA; j_call: TRBJ2-5; cdr3_aa: CASSPTTSGETQYF; cdr3_nt: TGTGCCAGCAGCCCCACCACCAGCGGAGAGACCCAGTACTTC
v_call: TRBV4-1; d_call: TRBD1; clone_size: NA; j_call: TRBJ2-1; cdr3_aa: CASSQRTGGYNEQFF; cdr3_nt: TGCGCCAGCAGCCAAAGGACAGGCGGGTACAATGAGCAGTTCTTC
v_call: TRBV7-8; d_call: NA; clone_size: NA; j_call: TRBJ1-2; cdr3_aa: CASSLERSDGYTF; cdr3_nt: TGTGCCAGCAGCTTAGAGCGGTCCGATGGCTACACCTTC
v_call: TRBV30; d_call: TRBD1; clone_size: NA; j_call: TRBJ2-2; cdr3_aa: CACQGAQGTGELFF; cdr3_nt: TGTGCCTGTCAGGGGGCGCAAGGAACCGGGGAGCTGTTTTTT
v_call: TRBV10-3; d_call: TRBD2; clone_size: NA; j_call: TRBJ2-2; cdr3_aa: CAISQGLAGNTGELFF; cdr3_nt: TGTGCCATCAGCCAGGGACTAGCGGGTAACACCGGGGAGCTGTTTTTT
v_call: TRBV30; d_call: NA; clone_size: NA; j_call: TRBJ1-6; cdr3_aa: CAWRTYYNSPLHF; cdr3_nt: TGTGCCTGGAGGACTTACTATAATTCACCCCTCCACTTT
v_call: TRBV21-1; d_call: NA; clone_size: NA; j_call: TRBJ2-3; cdr3_aa: CASSKTPKIHTDTQYF; cdr3_nt: TGTGCCAGCAGCAAAACACCTAAAATCCACACAGATACGCAGTATTTT
v_call: TRBV12-3/TRBV12-4; d_call: NA; clone_size: NA; j_call: TRBJ1-6; cdr3_aa: CASSLGPELPLHF; cdr3_nt: TGTGCCAGCAGTCTCGGACCAGAGTTGCCCCTCCACTTT
v_call: TRBV7-7; d_call: NA; clone_size: NA; j_call: TRBJ2-1; cdr3_aa: CASSSGGGSYNEQFF; cdr3_nt: TGTGCCAGCAGCTCCGGGGGTGGCTCCTACAATGAGCAGTTCTTC
v_call: TRBV5-1; d_call: NA; clone_size: NA; j_call: TRBJ2-2; cdr3_aa: CASSLGGGGTGELFF; cdr3_nt: TGCGCCAGCAGCTTGGGTGGAGGAGGCACCGGGGAGCTGTTTTTT
v_call: TRBV6-4; d_call: TRBD2; clone_size: NA; j_call: TRBJ2-3; cdr3_aa: CASSESTSGSDTQYF; cdr3_nt: TGTGCCAGCAGTGAGTCGACTAGCGGGTCCGATACGCAGTATTTT
v_call: TRBV6-1; d_call: NA; clone_size: NA; j_call: TRBJ2-7; cdr3_aa: CASSEALTGISYEQYF; cdr3_nt: TGTGCCAGCAGTGAAGCGTTGACCGGGATCTCCTACGAGCAGTACTTC
v_call: TRBV5-1; d_call: TRBD2; clone_size: NA; j_call: TRBJ2-5; cdr3_aa: CASSHGLAGGRGETQYF; cdr3_nt: TGCGCCAGCAGCCACGGACTAGCGGGAGGCAGGGGGGAGACCCAGTACTTC
v_call: TRBV6-2/TRBV6-3; d_call: TRBD1; clone_size: NA; j_call: TRBJ1-5; cdr3_aa: CASSYPPGQAFYGNQPQHF; cdr3_nt: TGTGCCAGCAGTTACCCTCCGGGACAGGCGTTTTATGGCAATCAGCCCCAGCATTTT
v_call: TRBV6-5; d_call: TRBD2; clone_size: NA; j_call: TRBJ2-2; cdr3_aa: CASIPSGITGELFF; cdr3_nt: TGTGCCAGCATTCCTAGCGGGATTACCGGGGAGCTGTTTTTT
v_call: TRBV4-1; d_call: NA; clone_size: NA; j_call: TRBJ2-1; cdr3_aa: CASSQDGARVGNEQFF; cdr3_nt: TGCGCCAGCAGCCAAGATGGGGCTAGAGTGGGCAATGAGCAGTTCTTC
v_call: TRBV4-1; d_call: NA; clone_size: NA; j_call: TRBJ1-2; cdr3_aa: CASSQGNRNPNYGYTF; cdr3_nt: TGCGCCAGCAGCCAAGGCAACAGGAATCCTAACTATGGCTACACCTTC
v_call: TRBV6-5; d_call: TRBD1; clone_size: NA; j_call: TRBJ2-4; cdr3_aa: CASKPGQGNIQYF; cdr3_nt: TGTGCCAGCAAACCGGGACAGGGGAACATTCAGTACTTC